Detailed here is one T cell receptor (beta chain). The sample comes from a study of OX40 agonist ivuxolimab in advanced cancers. Assay used: immunoSEQ multiplex PCR; TCRdb lists only in-frame clones, some missing. Of tens of thousands of clones in the sample, 84% were seen once. The sample in question was CD4+ or CD8+ T cells sorted from blood, obtained in a trial of the OX40 agonist ivuxolimab. The TCR was taken from an adult with an advanced solid tumor such as melanoma, head and neck, liver or kidney cancer.

CDR3 bases: TGTGCCAGCAGCAGACCCGACACCACAGGGGAGCAGTTCTTC. Residues: CASSRPDTTGEQFF. The J gene is TRBJ2-1, the V gene TRBV5-4; a weak D match, TRBD1 (6 bases). Germline CDR1 and CDR2: SGHNT and YYREEE (reference sequence). The length of the CDR3 is 14 residues. V was shortened by 4 bases and J by 10 bases, with 18 bases between the two germline ends.